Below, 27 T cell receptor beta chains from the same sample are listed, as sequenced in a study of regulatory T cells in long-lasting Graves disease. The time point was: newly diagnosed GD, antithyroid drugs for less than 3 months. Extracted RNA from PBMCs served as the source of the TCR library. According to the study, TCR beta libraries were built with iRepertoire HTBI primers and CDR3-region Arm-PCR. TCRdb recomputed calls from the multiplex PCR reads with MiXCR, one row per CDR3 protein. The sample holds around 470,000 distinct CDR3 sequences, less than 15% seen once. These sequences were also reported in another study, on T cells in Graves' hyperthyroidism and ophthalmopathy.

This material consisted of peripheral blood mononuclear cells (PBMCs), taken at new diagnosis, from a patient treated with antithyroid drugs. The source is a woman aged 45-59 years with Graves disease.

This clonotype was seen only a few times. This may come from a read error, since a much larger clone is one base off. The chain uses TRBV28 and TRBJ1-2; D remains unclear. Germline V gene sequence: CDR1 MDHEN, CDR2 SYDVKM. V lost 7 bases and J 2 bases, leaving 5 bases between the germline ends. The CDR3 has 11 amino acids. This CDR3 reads CASTQNYGYTF. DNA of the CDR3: TGTGCCAGCACCCAGAACTATGGCTACACCTTC.

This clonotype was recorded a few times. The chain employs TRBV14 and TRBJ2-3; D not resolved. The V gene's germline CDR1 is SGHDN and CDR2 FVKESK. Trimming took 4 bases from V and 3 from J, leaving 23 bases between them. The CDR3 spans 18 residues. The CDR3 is CASSPRLIGQNLTDTQYF. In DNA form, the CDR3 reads TGTGCCAGCAGCCCACGCCTAATAGGGCAAAACCTTACAGATACGCAGTATTTT.

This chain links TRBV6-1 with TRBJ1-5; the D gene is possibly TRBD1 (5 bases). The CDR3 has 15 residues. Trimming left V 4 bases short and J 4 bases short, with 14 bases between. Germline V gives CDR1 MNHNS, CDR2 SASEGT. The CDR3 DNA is TGTGCCAGCAGTGCCCAAGGACACGTTAATCAGCCCCAGCATTTT. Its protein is CASSAQGHVNQPQHF.

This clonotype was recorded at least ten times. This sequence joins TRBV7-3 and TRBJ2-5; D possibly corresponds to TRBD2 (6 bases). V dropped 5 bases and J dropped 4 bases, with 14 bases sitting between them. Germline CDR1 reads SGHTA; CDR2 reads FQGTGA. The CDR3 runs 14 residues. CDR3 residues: CASSPGGIAETQYF. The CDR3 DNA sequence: TGTGCCAGCAGCCCCGGAGGGATTGCAGAGACCCAGTACTTC.

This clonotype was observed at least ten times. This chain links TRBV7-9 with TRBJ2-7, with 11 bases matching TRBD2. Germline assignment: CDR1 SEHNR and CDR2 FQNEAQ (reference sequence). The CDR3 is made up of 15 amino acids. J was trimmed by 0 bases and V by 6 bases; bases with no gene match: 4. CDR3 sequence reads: CASSGTSGSSYEQYF. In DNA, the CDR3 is TGTGCCAGCAGTGGCACTAGCGGGAGCTCCTACGAGCAGTACTTC.

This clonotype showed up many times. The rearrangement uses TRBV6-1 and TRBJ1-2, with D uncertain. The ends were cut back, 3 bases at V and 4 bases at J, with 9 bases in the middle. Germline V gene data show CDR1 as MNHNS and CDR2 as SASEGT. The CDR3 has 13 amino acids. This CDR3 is CASSDGLSYGYTF. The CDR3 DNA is TGTGCCAGCAGTGACGGGTTATCCTATGGCTACACCTTC.

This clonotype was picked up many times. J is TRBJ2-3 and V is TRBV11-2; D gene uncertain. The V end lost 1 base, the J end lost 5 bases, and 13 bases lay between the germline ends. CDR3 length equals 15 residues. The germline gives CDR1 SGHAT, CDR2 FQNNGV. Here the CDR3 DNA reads TGTGCCAGCAGCTTAGGACTTGCGGCCAGAGATACGCAGTATTTT. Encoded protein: CASSLGLAARDTQYF.

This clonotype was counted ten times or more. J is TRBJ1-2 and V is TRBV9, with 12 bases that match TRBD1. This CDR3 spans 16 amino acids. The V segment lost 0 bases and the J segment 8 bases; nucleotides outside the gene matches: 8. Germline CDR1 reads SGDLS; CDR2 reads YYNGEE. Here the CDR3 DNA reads TGTGCCAGCAGCGTAGGGGACAGGGGGCGCTGGGGCGGCTACACCTTC. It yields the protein CASSVGDRGRWGGYTF.

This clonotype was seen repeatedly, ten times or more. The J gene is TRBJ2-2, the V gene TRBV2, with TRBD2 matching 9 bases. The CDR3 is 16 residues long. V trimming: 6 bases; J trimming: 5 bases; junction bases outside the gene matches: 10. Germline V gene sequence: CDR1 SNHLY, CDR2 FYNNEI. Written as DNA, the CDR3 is TGTGCCAGCAGAGGCGCGGGACTAGCTGCAACCGGGGAGCTGTTTTTT. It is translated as CASRGAGLAATGELFF.

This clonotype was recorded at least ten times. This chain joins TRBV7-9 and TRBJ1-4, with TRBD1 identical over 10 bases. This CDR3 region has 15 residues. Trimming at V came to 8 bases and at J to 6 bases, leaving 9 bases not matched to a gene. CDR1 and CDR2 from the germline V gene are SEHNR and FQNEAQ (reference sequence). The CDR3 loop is CASSAPGQGYEKLFF. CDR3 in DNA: TGTGCCAGCTCAGCCCCGGGACAGGGGTATGAAAAACTGTTTTTT.

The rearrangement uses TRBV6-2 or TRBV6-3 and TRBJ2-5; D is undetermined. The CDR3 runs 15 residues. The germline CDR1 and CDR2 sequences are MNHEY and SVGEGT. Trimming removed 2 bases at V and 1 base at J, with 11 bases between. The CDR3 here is CASSYGTERQETQYF. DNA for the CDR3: TGTGCCAGCAGTTACGGTACAGAACGCCAAGAGACCCAGTACTTC.

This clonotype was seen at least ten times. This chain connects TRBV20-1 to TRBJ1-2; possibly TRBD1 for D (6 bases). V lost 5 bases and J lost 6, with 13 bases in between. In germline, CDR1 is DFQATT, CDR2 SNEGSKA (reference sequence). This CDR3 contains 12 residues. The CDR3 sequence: CSAQGTTDGYTF. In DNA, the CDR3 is TGCAGTGCTCAGGGGACTACCGATGGCTACACCTTC.

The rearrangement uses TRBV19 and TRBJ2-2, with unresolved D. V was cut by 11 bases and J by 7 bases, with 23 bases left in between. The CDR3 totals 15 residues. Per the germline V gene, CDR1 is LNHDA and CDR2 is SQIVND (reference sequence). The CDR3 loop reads CAGWAATYTGGELFF. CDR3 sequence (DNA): TGTGCCGGCTGGGCGGCGACGTACACCGGCGGGGAGCTGTTTTTT. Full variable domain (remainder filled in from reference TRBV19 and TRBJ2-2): DGGITQSPKYLFRKEGQNVTLSCEQNLNHDAMYWYRQDPGQGLRLIYYSQIVNDFQKGDIAEGYSVSREKKESFPLTVTSAQKNPTAFYLCAGWAATYTGGELFFGEGSRLTVL.

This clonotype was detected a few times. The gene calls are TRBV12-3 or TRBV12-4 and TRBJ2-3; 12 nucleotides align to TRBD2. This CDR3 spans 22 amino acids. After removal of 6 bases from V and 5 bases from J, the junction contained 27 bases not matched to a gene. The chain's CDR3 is CASRRFPATSGRSSSRIDTQYF. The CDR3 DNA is TGTGCCAGCAGGAGGTTCCCCGCGACTAGCGGGAGAAGTTCTAGTCGTATAGATACGCAGTATTTT.

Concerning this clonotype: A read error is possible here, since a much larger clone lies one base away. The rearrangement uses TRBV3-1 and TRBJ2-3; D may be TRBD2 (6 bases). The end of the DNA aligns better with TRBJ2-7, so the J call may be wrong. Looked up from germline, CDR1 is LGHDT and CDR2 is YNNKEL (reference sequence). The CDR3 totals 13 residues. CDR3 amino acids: CASSQGGNNEQYF. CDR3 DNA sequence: TGTGCCAGCAGCCAAGGCGGGAACAATGAGCAGTACTTC.

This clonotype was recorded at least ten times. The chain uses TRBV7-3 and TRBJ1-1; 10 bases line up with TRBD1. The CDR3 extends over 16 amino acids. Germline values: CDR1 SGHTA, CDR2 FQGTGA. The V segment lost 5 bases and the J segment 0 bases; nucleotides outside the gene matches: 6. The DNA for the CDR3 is TGTGCCAGCAGCCTGACAGGGGGCCCCATGAACACTGAAGCTTTCTTT. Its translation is CASSLTGGPMNTEAFF.

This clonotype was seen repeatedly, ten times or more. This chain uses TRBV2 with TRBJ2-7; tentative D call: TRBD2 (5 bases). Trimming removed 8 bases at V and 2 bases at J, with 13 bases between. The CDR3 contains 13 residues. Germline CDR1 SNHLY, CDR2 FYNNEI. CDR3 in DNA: TGTGCCAGCTTACCGGGATCGCCCTACGAGCAGTACTTC. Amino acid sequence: CASLPGSPYEQYF.

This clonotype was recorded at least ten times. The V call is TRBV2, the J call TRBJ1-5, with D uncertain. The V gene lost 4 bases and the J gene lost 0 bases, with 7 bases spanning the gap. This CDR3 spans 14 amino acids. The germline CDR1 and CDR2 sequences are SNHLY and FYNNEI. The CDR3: CASSGSYSNQPQHF. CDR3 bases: TGTGCCAGCAGTGGGTCCTATAGCAATCAGCCCCAGCATTTT.

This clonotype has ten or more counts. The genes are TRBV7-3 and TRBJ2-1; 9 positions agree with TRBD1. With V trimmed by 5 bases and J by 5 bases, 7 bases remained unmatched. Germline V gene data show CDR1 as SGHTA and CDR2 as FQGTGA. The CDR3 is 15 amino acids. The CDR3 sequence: CASSRTGQGDNEQFF. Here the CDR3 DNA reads TGTGCCAGCAGCCGAACGGGACAGGGTGACAATGAGCAGTTCTTC.

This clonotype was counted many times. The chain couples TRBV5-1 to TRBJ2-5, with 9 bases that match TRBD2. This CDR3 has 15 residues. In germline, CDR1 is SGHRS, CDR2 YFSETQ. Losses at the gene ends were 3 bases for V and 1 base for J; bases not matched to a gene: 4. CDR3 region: CASSYGTSSQETQYF. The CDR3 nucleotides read TGCGCCAGCAGCTACGGGACTAGCAGCCAAGAGACCCAGTACTTC. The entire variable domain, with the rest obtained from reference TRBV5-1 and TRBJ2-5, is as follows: KAGVTQTPRYLIKTRGQQVTLSCSPISGHRSVSWYQQTPGQGLQFLFEYFSETQRNKGNFPGRFSGRQFSNSRSEMNVSTLELGDSALYLCASSYGTSSQETQYFGPGTRLLVL.

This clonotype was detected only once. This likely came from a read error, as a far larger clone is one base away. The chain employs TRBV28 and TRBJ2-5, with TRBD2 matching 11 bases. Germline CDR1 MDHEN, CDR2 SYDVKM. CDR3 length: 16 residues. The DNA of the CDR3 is TGTGCCAGCAGCTTAGCCGGGACTAGCGGCCAAGAGACCCGGTACTTC. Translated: CASSLAGTSGQETRYF.

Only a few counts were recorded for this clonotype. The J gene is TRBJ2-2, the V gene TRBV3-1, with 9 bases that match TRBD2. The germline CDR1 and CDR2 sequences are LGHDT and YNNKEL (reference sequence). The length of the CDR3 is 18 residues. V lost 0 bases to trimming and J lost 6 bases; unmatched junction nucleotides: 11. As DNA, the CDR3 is TGTGCCAGCAGCCAAGATTATGGCGGGAGGGCCTGGGCCGGGGAGCTGTTTTTT. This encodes CASSQDYGGRAWAGELFF.

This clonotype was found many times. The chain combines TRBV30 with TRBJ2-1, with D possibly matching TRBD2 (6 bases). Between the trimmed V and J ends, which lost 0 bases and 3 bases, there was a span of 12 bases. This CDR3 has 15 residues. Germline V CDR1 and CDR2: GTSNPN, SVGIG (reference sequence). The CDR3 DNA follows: TGTGCCTGGAGTGTTGGCGGGGCCTTCTACAATGAGCAGTTCTTC. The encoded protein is CAWSVGGAFYNEQFF.

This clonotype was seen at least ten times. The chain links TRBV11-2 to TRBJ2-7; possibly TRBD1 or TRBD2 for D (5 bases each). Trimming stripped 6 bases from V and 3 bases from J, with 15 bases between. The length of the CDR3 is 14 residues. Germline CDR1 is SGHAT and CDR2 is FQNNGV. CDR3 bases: TGTGCCAGCAGTTACCGGGGCCCAAACTACGAGCAGTACTTC. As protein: CASSYRGPNYEQYF.

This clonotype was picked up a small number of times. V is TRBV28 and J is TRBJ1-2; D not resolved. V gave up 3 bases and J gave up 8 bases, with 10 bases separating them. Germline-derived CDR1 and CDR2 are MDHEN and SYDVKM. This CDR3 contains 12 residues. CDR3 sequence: CASSFIGLGYTF. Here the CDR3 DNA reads TGTGCCAGCAGTTTTATAGGGCTCGGCTACACCTTC.

The CDR3 here is CASGSQREKLFF. CDR3 DNA sequence: TGTGCCAGCGGAAGTCAGAGAGAAAAACTGTTTTTT. The chain couples TRBV7-9 to TRBJ1-4; D is unclear. Germline lookup yields CDR1 SEHNR and CDR2 FQNEAQ (reference sequence). The CDR3 has 12 residues. Deletions cut 8 bases from V and 8 bases from J, with 12 bases between. Full variable domain (missing parts from reference TRBV7-9 and TRBJ1-4): DTGVSQNPRHKITKRGQNVTFRCDPISEHNRLYWYRQTLGQGPEFLTYFQNEAQLEKSRLLSDRFSAERPKGSFSTLEIQRTEQGDSAMYLCASGSQREKLFFGSGTQLSVL.

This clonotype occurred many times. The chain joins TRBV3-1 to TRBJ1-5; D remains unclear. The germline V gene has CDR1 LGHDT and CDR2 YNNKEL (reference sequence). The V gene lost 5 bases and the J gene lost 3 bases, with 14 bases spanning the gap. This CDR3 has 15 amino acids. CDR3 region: CASSSKRYTNQPQHF. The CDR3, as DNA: TGTGCCAGCAGCTCAAAAAGATATACCAATCAGCCCCAGCATTTT.